This TCR beta chain was documented in a study of blood T cells in healthy people across ages. Total RNA extraction produced at least 6 micrograms (per sample) for the study. Using a J-beta primer mix together with a sample-barcoded 5' primer, a second PCR was run for roughly 6 to 12 cycles. A template-switch adaptor that had 12 random nucleotides put a tag on each cDNA molecule. TCRdb processed the 5' RACE reads anew with MiXCR; each CDR3 protein has one entry. In the table there are approximately 810,000 distinct CDR3 sequences, more than 25% of which are singletons. Trimming removed 3 bases at V and 3 bases at J, with 12 bases between. This CDR3 region has 14 residues. From germline, CDR1 is MNHEY and CDR2 SMNVEV (reference sequence).

J is TRBJ2-7 and V is TRBV27; maybe TRBD1 (7 bases). The TCR sequence derives from a woman aged 80 or over in good health. Sequenced: blood. This chain's CDR3 is CASSFQGGDYEQYF. Written as DNA, the CDR3 is TGTGCCAGCAGTTTTCAGGGGGGAGACTACGAGCAGTACTTC.